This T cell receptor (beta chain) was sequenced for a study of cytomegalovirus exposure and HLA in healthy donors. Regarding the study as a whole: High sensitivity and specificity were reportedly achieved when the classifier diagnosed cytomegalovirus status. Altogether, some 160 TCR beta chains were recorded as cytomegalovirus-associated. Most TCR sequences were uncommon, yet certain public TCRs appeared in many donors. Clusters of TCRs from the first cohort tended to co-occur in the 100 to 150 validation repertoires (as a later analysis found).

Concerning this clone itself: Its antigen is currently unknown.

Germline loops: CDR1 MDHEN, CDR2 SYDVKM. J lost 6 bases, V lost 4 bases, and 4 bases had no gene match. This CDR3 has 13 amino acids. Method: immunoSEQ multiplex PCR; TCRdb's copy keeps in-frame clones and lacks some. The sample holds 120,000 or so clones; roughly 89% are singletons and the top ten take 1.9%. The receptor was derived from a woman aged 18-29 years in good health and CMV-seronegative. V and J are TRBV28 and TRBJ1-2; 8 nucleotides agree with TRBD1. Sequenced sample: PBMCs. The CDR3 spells CASSSRTGNGYTF. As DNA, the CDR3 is TGTGCCAGCAGTTCAAGGACAGGGAATGGCTACACCTTC.